This T cell receptor beta chain was retrieved from a study of shared clonotypes between healthy human individuals. Assay: immunoSEQ multiplex PCR; the TCRdb copy retains only in-frame clones and omits some. The data show fewer than 1.4 million clones, around three quarters seen once. Germline V gene sequence: CDR1 MDHEN, CDR2 SYDVKM. The V end lost 3 bases, the J end lost 2 bases, and 21 bases lay between the germline ends. CDR3 size: 18 residues. This sequence originates from a man aged 18 to 29 in good health. Some clones in this sample may be carry-over from other donors' samples. Sequenced: memory CD4+ T cells from PBMCs. This sample's subset: CD45RA-negative fraction. The chain recombines TRBV28 with TRBJ2-3; D may be TRBD2 (6 bases). CDR3 sequence: CASSFPSLGGTSTDTQYF. DNA of the CDR3: TGTGCCAGCAGTTTCCCCTCACTAGGAGGGACTTCCACAGATACGCAGTATTTT.